A selection of T cell receptor beta chains follows, all from one sample in a study of control samples from healthy donors and cancer patients. Some clones are missing from TCRdb's copy, which holds only in-frame ones; the method was immunoSEQ multiplex PCR. The data show more than 140,000 clones, roughly 94% seen once. Sequences were obtained from blood. These receptors all come from a man aged 40-49 years in good health. CDR3s include the opening cysteine and the closing phenylalanine or tryptophan. Fields, in order: CDR3 protein, CDR3 DNA, D gene, J gene, clone size, V gene. D genes are given only for firm matches. Where a row states a size, it is once, few, many or the class of an expanded clone; other rows omit it.

CDR3aa: CASRRISTPGRFYEQYF; CDR3nt: TGTGCAAGTCGCCGTATATCTACCCCGGGACGATTCTACGAGCAGTACTTC; d_gene: .; j_gene: TRBJ2-7; abundance: .; v_gene: TRBV12-2
CDR3aa: CASSQDRPRVRDTGGLFF; CDR3nt: TGCGCCAGCAGCCAGGACAGGCCTAGAGTTAGGGACACCGGGGGGCTGTTTTTT; d_gene: .; j_gene: TRBJ2-2; abundance: .; v_gene: TRBV4-1
CDR3aa: CATSRAGGGYSGNTIYF; CDR3nt: TGTGCCACCAGCAGAGCGGGTGGCGGGTACTCTGGAAACACCATATATTTT; d_gene: .; j_gene: TRBJ1-3; abundance: .; v_gene: TRBV15
CDR3aa: CASSPRTYNSPLHF; CDR3nt: TGCGCCAGCAGCCCTCGGACCTATAATTCACCCCTCCACTTT; d_gene: .; j_gene: TRBJ1-6; abundance: .; v_gene: TRBV4-1
CDR3aa: CAISESVLSSYEQYF; CDR3nt: TGTGCCATCAGTGAAAGCGTTCTATCGAGCTACGAGCAGTACTTC; d_gene: .; j_gene: TRBJ2-7; abundance: .; v_gene: TRBV10-3
CDR3aa: CASSGSGTGAHEKLFF; CDR3nt: TGTGCCAGCAGTGGATCCGGGACAGGGGCTCATGAAAAACTGTTTTTT; d_gene: TRBD1; j_gene: TRBJ1-4; abundance: .; v_gene: TRBV6-1
CDR3aa: CASSPTWGPYNEQFF; CDR3nt: TGTGCCAGCAGCCCAACGTGGGGACCCTACAATGAGCAGTTCTTC; d_gene: .; j_gene: TRBJ2-1; abundance: .; v_gene: TRBV7-3
CDR3aa: CASSPEPLSSYNEQFF; CDR3nt: TGTGCCAGCAGTCCGGAACCCTTGAGCTCCTACAATGAGCAGTTCTTC; d_gene: .; j_gene: TRBJ2-1; abundance: .; v_gene: TRBV28
CDR3aa: CASSHQDRGPSGANVLTF; CDR3nt: TGTGCCAGCAGCCACCAGGACAGGGGGCCCTCTGGGGCCAACGTCCTGACTTTC; d_gene: TRBD1; j_gene: TRBJ2-6; abundance: .; v_gene: TRBV7-8
CDR3aa: CASSEQLARLSYNEQFF; CDR3nt: TGTGCCAGCAGCGAACAACTAGCGAGGCTCTCCTACAATGAGCAGTTCTTC; d_gene: TRBD2; j_gene: TRBJ2-1; abundance: .; v_gene: TRBV7-8
CDR3aa: CASSPGQGHTGELFF; CDR3nt: TGCGCCAGCAGTCCCGGACAGGGACACACCGGGGAGCTGTTTTTT; d_gene: TRBD1; j_gene: TRBJ2-2; abundance: .; v_gene: TRBV5-1
CDR3aa: CASSQEEGSYNSPLHF; CDR3nt: TGCGCCAGCAGCCAAGAGGAGGGCTCCTATAATTCACCCCTCCACTTT; d_gene: .; j_gene: TRBJ1-6; abundance: once; v_gene: TRBV4-3
CDR3aa: CASSTLAGGLHEQYF; CDR3nt: TGTGCCAGCAGCACCCTAGCGGGAGGGCTCCACGAGCAGTACTTC; d_gene: TRBD2; j_gene: TRBJ2-7; abundance: .; v_gene: TRBV7-3
CDR3aa: CATGEGAAFDTQYF; CDR3nt: TGTGCCACCGGCGAGGGGGCCGCTTTCGATACGCAGTATTTT; d_gene: TRBD1; j_gene: TRBJ2-3; abundance: .; v_gene: TRBV24-1
CDR3aa: CASNEGTSWDNEQFF; CDR3nt: TGTGCCAGCAACGAGGGGACTAGCTGGGACAATGAGCAGTTCTTC; d_gene: TRBD2; j_gene: TRBJ2-1; abundance: .; v_gene: TRBV6-5
CDR3aa: CASSQESGGMAFF; CDR3nt: TGTGCCAGCAGCCAAGAATCCGGAGGGATGGCTTTCTTT; d_gene: .; j_gene: TRBJ1-1; abundance: .; v_gene: TRBV3-1/TRBV3-2
CDR3aa: CASSLGLAVSYEQYF; CDR3nt: TGTGCCAGCAGCTTGGGGCTAGCGGTCTCCTACGAGCAGTACTTC; d_gene: TRBD2; j_gene: TRBJ2-7; abundance: .; v_gene: TRBV5-4
CDR3aa: CASSSRGNTIYF; CDR3nt: TGTGCCAGCAGCTCCCGGGGAAACACCATATATTTT; d_gene: .; j_gene: TRBJ1-3; abundance: few; v_gene: TRBV7-2
CDR3aa: CASGYPELQGRNTEAFF; CDR3nt: TGTGCCAGCGGCTACCCGGAGCTACAGGGGCGGAACACTGAAGCTTTCTTT; d_gene: TRBD1; j_gene: TRBJ1-1; abundance: .; v_gene: TRBV27
CDR3aa: CASSLLTSGGQETQYF; CDR3nt: TGTGCCAGCAGTTTATTGACTAGCGGGGGGCAAGAGACCCAGTACTTC; d_gene: TRBD2; j_gene: TRBJ2-5; abundance: .; v_gene: TRBV27
CDR3aa: CASSPTGQGREPQHF; CDR3nt: TGTGCCAGCAGCCCAACGGGACAGGGAAGGGAGCCCCAGCATTTT; d_gene: TRBD1; j_gene: TRBJ1-5; abundance: .; v_gene: TRBV7-3
CDR3aa: CASSIVGGSEQYF; CDR3nt: TGTGCCAGTAGTATAGTCGGCGGGAGCGAGCAGTACTTC; d_gene: TRBD2; j_gene: TRBJ2-7; abundance: .; v_gene: TRBV19
CDR3aa: CAISDGARGNEKLFF; CDR3nt: TGTGCCATCAGTGATGGGGCTCGGGGAAATGAAAAACTGTTTTTT; d_gene: .; j_gene: TRBJ1-4; abundance: .; v_gene: TRBV10-3
CDR3aa: CASSPGLKGGNQPQHF; CDR3nt: TGTGCCAGCAGTCCAGGGCTGAAGGGAGGCAATCAGCCCCAGCATTTT; d_gene: .; j_gene: TRBJ1-5; abundance: .; v_gene: TRBV28